This TCR beta chain is from a study of early T cells in non-severe SARS-CoV-2 infection (dated by TCRdb to the early 2020s). For the wider study: TCR sequencing used bulk RNA from unsorted whole blood, so alpha and beta chains could not be paired.

The CDR3 holds 14 amino acids from the cysteine to the phenylalanine. Only the CDR3 part of the read is kept: 42 bases, read in frame from the first base. Reading the germline V gene gives CDR1 KGHDR and CDR2 SFDVKD. A distance of 10 bases separates the germline ends of V and J, which lose 0 bases and 8 bases respectively. General conclusions and limits of the study: VDJdb matching was skewed toward anti-spike CD8 responses, so virus-specific expansions were likely underestimated and private and CD4 specificities were missed.

A case-control design nested within a healthcare worker cohort in London, UK, was used, with weekly nasopharyngeal swab PCR tests and blood sampling performed. Healthcare workers were recruited between 23 and 31 March 2020, during the week of the UK lockdown, and were followed weekly for up to about 15 weeks. This clonotype was recorded many times. What antigen it recognizes has not been identified. No quality values exist for individual bases; no much larger clone is one base distant. The protocol used for the library was 5' RACE. The sample was run on a NextSeq 500. Unique molecular identifiers were attached to individual cDNA molecules in the TCR library protocol so that sequencing error and PCR bias could be corrected. Both TCR alpha and beta chains were sequenced, and tight co-correlation was observed between alpha and beta sequence abundances in each sample. The study's own analysis went as follows. Decombinator V4 was used to annotate the V gene, J gene and CDR3 of the TCR sequences. Expanded TCRs were defined as changing significantly between any two time points under a Poisson model with p below 0.0001. Abundances of TCRs were expressed as counts per million after normalisation to the total number of TCRs sequenced in each sample. TRAV1-2 paired with TRAJ12, TRAJ20 or TRAJ33 defined MAIT TCRs, while TRAV10 paired with TRAJ18 defined iNKT TCRs. A search of VDJdb, accessed on 1 November 2021, was run for TCRs annotated to CMV, EBV and SARS-CoV-2, with TCRs annotated for multiple antigens excluded. In-frame beta chains were kept once TCRdb had trimmed the public reads at Q25 with fastp and called clones with MiXCR. A single entry per CDR3 protein holds the most common genes and DNA from its merged rows. TCRdb's processing, not the authors', yielded these V and J calls. Within this sample are 25,000 to 35,000 distinct CDR3 sequences, with under 6% of them counted one time only. 5% to 6.5% of the sample rests with the top ten.

The chain links TRBV24-1 with TRBJ2-1, with no reliable assignment of the D segment. This TCR came from an adult who was a healthcare worker with PCR-confirmed SARS-CoV-2 infection or an uninfected control (not recorded which). Sequencing was carried out using whole blood. The bases are TGTGCCACCAGTGATTTGAGTGCGGTGGATGAGCAGTTCTTC. The encoded protein is CATSDLSAVDEQFF.